Below, 24 T cell receptor beta chains from the same sample are listed, as sequenced in a study of T cell responses to AZD1222 COVID-19 vaccine. TCRdb's table, derived via immunoSEQ multiplex PCR, lists solely in-frame clones and lacks some. Found here are 100,000 to 150,000 clones, around 85% of them singletons; the top ten hold just under 4.5%. The sample in question was peripheral blood, obtained 28 days after the second AZD1222 dose. The receptors derive from an adult who received the AZD1222 COVID-19 vaccine.

V gene TRBV5-5 combines with J gene TRBJ2-7; a possible D gene is TRBD2 (5 bases). Per germline, CDR1 SGHKS and CDR2 YYEKEE (reference sequence). The V gene lost 6 bases and the J gene lost 2 bases, with 12 bases spanning the gap. The CDR3 loop spans 13 amino acids. The CDR3 nucleotides are TGTGCCAGCAAGCATTCCGGGGCCTACGAGCAGTACTTC. It is translated as CASKHSGAYEQYF.

This chain connects TRBV28 to TRBJ1-2; D is perhaps TRBD1 (6 bases). Germline V lookup: CDR1 MDHEN, CDR2 SYDVKM. Trimming removed 10 bases from V and 0 bases from J, with 15 bases in between. This CDR3 comprises 14 residues. CDR3: CAISLDSTNYGYTF. The CDR3 nucleotides are TGTGCCATCTCATTGGACAGTACTAACTATGGCTACACCTTC.

This clone was observed a single time. The chain combines TRBV7-9 with TRBJ2-1, with 10 bases aligning to TRBD1. In germline, CDR1 is SEHNR, CDR2 FQNEAQ (reference sequence). This CDR3 region has 18 residues. V lost 2 bases, J lost 3 bases, and 10 bases stayed unmatched. In nucleotides, the CDR3 is TGTGCCAGCAGCTTATATACCCTCGGGGACAGGGGCTACAATGAGCAGTTCTTC. Encoded protein: CASSLYTLGDRGYNEQFF.

The chain carries TRBV6-2 or TRBV6-3 and TRBJ2-1; no reliable D call. Trimming pared 5 bases from V and 7 bases from J, leaving 12 bases between. Per germline, CDR1 MNHEY and CDR2 SVGEGT. The CDR3 is 13 amino acids. In DNA, the CDR3 is TGTGCCAGCAGTCAGTATGAGCCAAATGAGCAGTTCTTC. Protein: CASSQYEPNEQFF.

The genes are TRBV2 and TRBJ1-2; 7 bases fit TRBD1. Losses at the gene ends were 11 bases for V and 3 bases for J; bases not matched to a gene: 9. The CDR3 spans 13 residues. CDR1 is SNHLY, CDR2 FYNNEI, per germline. Written as DNA, the CDR3 is TGTGCCGGGACAGTCCGCGGGGACTATGGCTACACCTTC. This codes for CAGTVRGDYGYTF. The full variable domain, with the rest looked up from reference TRBV2 and TRBJ1-2, is EPEVTQTPSHQVTQMGQEVILRCVPISNHLYFYWYRQILGQKVEFLVSFYNNEISEKSEIFDDQFSVERPDGSNFTLKIRSTKLEDSAMYFCAGTVRGDYGYTFGSGTRLTVV.

The V and J genes are TRBV30 and TRBJ1-2; D not resolved. Per the germline V gene, CDR1 is GTSNPN and CDR2 is SVGIG (reference sequence). This CDR3 has 15 amino acids. The V and J ends lost 5 bases and 5 bases respectively, with 21 bases between them. CDR3 in amino acids: CAWSGIGIPGYGYTF. The CDR3 coding sequence is TGTGCCTGGTCTGGGATCGGGATACCGGGGTATGGCTACACCTTC.

The rearrangement links TRBV12-3 or TRBV12-4 to TRBJ1-1, with D maybe TRBD1 (5 bases). The CDR3 has 12 amino acids. Trimming cost V 8 bases and J 4 bases, with 11 bases left between them. The CDR3 loop reads CASGRGTTEAFF. Here the CDR3 DNA reads TGTGCCAGCGGCCGGGGGACCACTGAAGCTTTCTTT.

The rearrangement links TRBV11-1 to TRBJ1-2, with TRBD1 matching 7 bases. The CDR3 contains 14 residues. The germline V gene has CDR1 SGHAT and CDR2 FQDESV (reference sequence). Unmatched junction bases numbered 4, after V lost 2 bases and J lost 4 bases. The CDR3 region has the DNA TGTGCCAGCAGCTTAACAGGGGAAGGCTATGGCTACACCTTC. As protein: CASSLTGEGYGYTF.

The chain joins TRBV2 to TRBJ2-6; D is possibly TRBD1 (5 bases). Germline CDR1 SNHLY, CDR2 FYNNEI. The V gene lost 3 bases and the J gene lost 0 bases, with 6 bases spanning the gap. The CDR3 spans 15 residues. The CDR3 DNA reads as TGTGCCAGCAGTGAGCAGGGCTCTGGGGCCAACGTCCTGACTTTC. Translation: CASSEQGSGANVLTF.

The gene calls are TRBV27 and TRBJ2-1; 10 bases are shared with TRBD2. CDR1 is MNHEY and CDR2 is SMNVEV in the germline V gene (reference sequence). J lost 5 bases, V lost 2 bases, and 12 bases had no gene match. The CDR3 contains 18 residues. The CDR3 nucleotides read TGTGCCAGCAGTTTACCCCTAGTAGCGGGGGGTAGAAACAATGAGCAGTTCTTC. It is translated as CASSLPLVAGGRNNEQFF.

This clone was observed a handful of times. This chain links TRBV2 with TRBJ1-6; tentatively, D is TRBD1 (6 bases). V was clipped by 8 bases and J by 7 bases, with 12 bases between them. Germline V gene lookup returns CDR1 SNHLY and CDR2 FYNNEI. CDR3 length equals 13 residues. In DNA, the CDR3 is TGTGCCAGCCAGGGGCGTAAAAATTCACCCCTCCACTTT. As protein: CASQGRKNSPLHF.

The genes are TRBV28 and TRBJ2-1, with 9 bases fitting TRBD1. This CDR3 region has 15 residues. The trim removed 3 bases at V and 5 bases at J, leaving 5 bases unmatched. CDR1 and CDR2 from the germline V gene are MDHEN and SYDVKM. The CDR3 protein is CASSFIDRGNNEQFF. CDR3 coding DNA: TGTGCCAGCAGTTTTATCGACAGGGGGAACAATGAGCAGTTCTTC.

The chain combines TRBV5-1 with TRBJ1-1, with D possibly TRBD1 on 5 matching bases. Trimming removed 5 bases at V and 3 bases at J, with 11 bases between. Germline V gene lookup returns CDR1 SGHRS and CDR2 YFSETQ. CDR3 length: 13 amino acids. The CDR3 nucleotides are TGCGCCAGCAGGGGGCGAAGTGACACTGAAGCTTTCTTT. This sequence encodes CASRGRSDTEAFF.

In this sample, this clone turned up once. The chain couples TRBV6-5 to TRBJ2-1; 7 bases match TRBD2. From germline, CDR1 is MNHEY and CDR2 SVGAGI. With V trimmed by 6 bases and J by 8 bases, 13 bases remained unmatched. The CDR3 runs 15 residues. CDR3 bases: TGTGCCAGCAGCGCCCCCGAGCGGGGCAGGGATGAGCAGTTCTTC. This encodes CASSAPERGRDEQFF.

The chain uses TRBV9 and TRBJ1-2; D remains ambiguous. V lost 0 bases to trimming and J lost 7 bases, with 10 bases between them. Per germline, CDR1 SGDLS and CDR2 YYNGEE. The CDR3 is 13 amino acids. The CDR3 is CASSVGVASGYTF. CDR3 DNA sequence: TGTGCCAGCAGCGTAGGGGTCGCCTCTGGCTACACCTTC.

The genes are TRBV30 and TRBJ1-5; D is uncertain. Germline V gene lookup returns CDR1 GTSNPN and CDR2 SVGIG (reference sequence). This CDR3 has 14 amino acids. V dropped 0 bases and J dropped 5 bases, with 11 bases sitting between them. CDR3 coding DNA: TGTGCCTGGAGTGTATTGGCAGAAGATCAGCCCCAGCATTTT. Its protein is CAWSVLAEDQPQHF.

The J gene is TRBJ1-6, the V gene TRBV19; the D gene is possibly TRBD1 (6 bases). Looked up from germline, CDR1 is LNHDA and CDR2 is SQIVND (reference sequence). V was pared by 1 base and J by 11 bases, with 18 bases between. This CDR3 contains 16 residues. CDR3 residues: CASSIVWDIGITPLHF. In DNA form, the CDR3 reads TGTGCCAGTAGTATAGTTTGGGACATAGGAATCACACCCCTCCACTTT.

V gene TRBV11-2 combines with J gene TRBJ2-6; possibly TRBD1 for D (6 bases). The CDR3 runs to 17 residues. Trimming removed 8 bases at V and 0 bases at J, with 17 bases between. The germline V gene encodes CDR1 SGHAT and CDR2 FQNNGV. The CDR3 sequence: CASRLKRGSSGANVLTF. The CDR3 DNA is TGTGCCAGCCGCCTTAAAAGGGGGTCCTCTGGGGCCAACGTCCTGACTTTC.

This clone was seen once. The CDR3 region is CATSDLGGYNEQFF. The DNA for the CDR3 is TGTGCCACCAGTGATTTAGGGGGTTACAATGAGCAGTTCTTC. The genes are TRBV24-1 and TRBJ2-1; tentative D call: TRBD1 (6 bases). Germline loops: CDR1 KGHDR, CDR2 SFDVKD. This CDR3 has 14 amino acids. V lost 1 base and J lost 4, with 7 bases in between.

The chain has TRBV30 and TRBJ1-6; no clear D. This CDR3 is 21 amino acids long. Germline V gene data show CDR1 as GTSNPN and CDR2 as SVGIG (reference sequence). Trimming removed 3 bases from V and 0 bases from J, with 27 bases in between. The CDR3 DNA follows: TGTGCCTGGAGGGGGTCTAGTGTGTGGCAGGCCCGGAGCTCCTATAATTCACCCCTCCACTTT. This translates into CAWRGSSVWQARSSYNSPLHF.

The genes are TRBV7-2 and TRBJ1-6, with D perhaps matching TRBD1 (5 bases). The CDR3 extends over 16 amino acids. Trimming pared 3 bases from V and 0 bases from J, leaving 9 bases between. Germline CDR1 SGHTA, CDR2 FQGNSA. CDR3 sequence reads: CASSLGGSSYNSPLHF. DNA for the CDR3: TGTGCCAGCAGCTTGGGGGGGAGCTCCTATAATTCACCCCTCCACTTT.

This clone was found once. J is TRBJ2-7 and V is TRBV11-3; TRBD1 agrees at 9 bases. V shed 2 bases and J 2 bases; nucleotides not matched to a gene: 4. The CDR3 totals 15 residues. Germline CDR1 SGHNT, CDR2 YENEEA. The CDR3 sequence is CASSLRTGATYEQYF. CDR3 DNA sequence: TGTGCCAGCAGCTTAAGGACAGGGGCGACCTACGAGCAGTACTTC.

The chain employs TRBV6-6 and TRBJ2-7; D is possibly TRBD1 (6 bases). CDR3 length: 14 amino acids. V lost 6 bases to trimming and J lost 2 bases, with 14 bases between them. CDR1 MNHNY and CDR2 SVGAGI come from the germline V gene (reference sequence). The CDR3: CASSPQAGAYEQYF. For the CDR3, the DNA is TGTGCCAGCAGCCCCCAAGCAGGGGCCTACGAGCAGTACTTC.

The chain links TRBV29-1 to TRBJ2-7; D uncertain. The V gene's germline CDR1 is SQVTM and CDR2 ANQGSEA. The CDR3 sequence is 12 residues long. The V end lost 7 bases, the J end lost 9 bases, and 19 bases lay between the germline ends. The CDR3 nucleotides read TGCAGCGCTGCGGACGGTGGTGATGTGCAGTACTTC. Translation: CSAADGGDVQYF.